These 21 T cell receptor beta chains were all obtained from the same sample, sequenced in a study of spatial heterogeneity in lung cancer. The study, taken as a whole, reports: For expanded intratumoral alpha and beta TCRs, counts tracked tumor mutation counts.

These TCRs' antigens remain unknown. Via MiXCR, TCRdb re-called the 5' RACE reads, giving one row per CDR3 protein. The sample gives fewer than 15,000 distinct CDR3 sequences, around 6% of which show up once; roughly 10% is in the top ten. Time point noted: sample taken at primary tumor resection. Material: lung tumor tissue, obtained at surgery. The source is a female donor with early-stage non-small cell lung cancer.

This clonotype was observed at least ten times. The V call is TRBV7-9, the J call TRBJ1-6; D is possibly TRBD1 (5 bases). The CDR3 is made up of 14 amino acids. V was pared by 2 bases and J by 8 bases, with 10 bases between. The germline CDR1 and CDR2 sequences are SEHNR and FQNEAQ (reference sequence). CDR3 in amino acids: CASSLNRRDSPLHF. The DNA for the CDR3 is TGTGCCAGCAGCTTAAACAGGAGAGATTCACCCCTCCACTTT. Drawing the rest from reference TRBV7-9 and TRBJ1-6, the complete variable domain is DTGVSQNPRHKITKRGQNVTFRCDPISEHNRLYWYRQTLGQGPEFLTYFQNEAQLEKSRLLSDRFSAERPKGSFSTLEIQRTEQGDSAMYLCASSLNRRDSPLHFGNGTRLTVT.

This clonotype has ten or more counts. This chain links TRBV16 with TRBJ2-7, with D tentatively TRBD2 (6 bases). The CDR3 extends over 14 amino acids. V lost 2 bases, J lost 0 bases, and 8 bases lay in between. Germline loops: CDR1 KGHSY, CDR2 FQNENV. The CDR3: CASSQGGASYEQYF. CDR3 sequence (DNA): TGTGCCAGCAGCCAAGGCGGGGCCTCCTACGAGCAGTACTTC.

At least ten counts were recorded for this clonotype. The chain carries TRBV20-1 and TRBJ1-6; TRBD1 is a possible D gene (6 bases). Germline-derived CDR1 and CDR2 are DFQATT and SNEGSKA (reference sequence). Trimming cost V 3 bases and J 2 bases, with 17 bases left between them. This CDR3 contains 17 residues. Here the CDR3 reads CSARGVTGFTYNSPLHF. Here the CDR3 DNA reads TGCAGTGCTAGGGGCGTTACAGGGTTCACCTATAATTCACCCCTCCACTTT.

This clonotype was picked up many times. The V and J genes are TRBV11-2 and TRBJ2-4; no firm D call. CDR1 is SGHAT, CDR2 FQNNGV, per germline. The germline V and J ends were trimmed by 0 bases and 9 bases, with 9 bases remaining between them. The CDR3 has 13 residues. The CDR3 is CASSLEALGIQYF. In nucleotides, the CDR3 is TGTGCCAGCAGCTTAGAGGCGTTGGGCATTCAGTACTTC.

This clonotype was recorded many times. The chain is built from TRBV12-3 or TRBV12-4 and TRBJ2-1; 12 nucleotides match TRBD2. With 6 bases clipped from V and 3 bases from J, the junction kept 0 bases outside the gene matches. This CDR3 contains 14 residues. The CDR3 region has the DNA TGTGCCAGCAGGACTAGCGGGGGCTACAATGAGCAGTTCTTC. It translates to CASRTSGGYNEQFF.

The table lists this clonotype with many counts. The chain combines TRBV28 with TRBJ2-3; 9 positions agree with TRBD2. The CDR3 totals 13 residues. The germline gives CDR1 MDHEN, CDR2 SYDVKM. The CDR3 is CDKSGGSGDTQYF. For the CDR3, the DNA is TGTGACAAAAGCGGGGGGTCAGGAGATACGCAGTATTTT. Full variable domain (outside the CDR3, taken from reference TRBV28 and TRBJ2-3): DVKVTQSSRYLVKRTGEKVFLECVQDMDHENMFWYRQDPGLGLRLIYFSYDVKMKEKGDIPEGYSVSREKKERFSLILESASTNQTSMYLCDKSGGSGDTQYFGPGTRLTVL.

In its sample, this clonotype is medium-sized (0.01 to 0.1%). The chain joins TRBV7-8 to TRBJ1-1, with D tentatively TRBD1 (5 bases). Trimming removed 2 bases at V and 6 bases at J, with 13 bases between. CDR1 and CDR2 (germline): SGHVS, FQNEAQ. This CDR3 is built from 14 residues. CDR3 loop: CASSLRPRVPEAFF. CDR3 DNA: TGTGCCAGCAGCTTACGCCCCAGGGTGCCTGAAGCTTTCTTT.

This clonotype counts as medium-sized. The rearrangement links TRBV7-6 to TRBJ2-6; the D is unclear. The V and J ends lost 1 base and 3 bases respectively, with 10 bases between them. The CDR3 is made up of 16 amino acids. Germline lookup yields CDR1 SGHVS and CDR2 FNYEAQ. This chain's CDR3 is CASSLDGWDGANVLTF. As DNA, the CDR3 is TGTGCCAGCAGCTTAGACGGGTGGGATGGGGCCAACGTCCTGACTTTC. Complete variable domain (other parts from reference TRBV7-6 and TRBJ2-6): GAGVSQSPRYKVTKRGQDVALRCDPISGHVSLYWYRQALGQGPEFLTYFNYEAQQDKSGLPNDRFSAERPEGSISTLTIQRTEQRDSAMYRCASSLDGWDGANVLTFGAGSRLTVL.

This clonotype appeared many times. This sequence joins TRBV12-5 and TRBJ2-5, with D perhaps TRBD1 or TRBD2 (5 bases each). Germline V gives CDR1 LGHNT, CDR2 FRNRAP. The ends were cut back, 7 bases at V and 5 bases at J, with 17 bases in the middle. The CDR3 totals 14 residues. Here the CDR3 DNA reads TGTGCTAGTGCCCTCGGGACCACGAAGGAGACCCAGTACTTC. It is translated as CASALGTTKETQYF.

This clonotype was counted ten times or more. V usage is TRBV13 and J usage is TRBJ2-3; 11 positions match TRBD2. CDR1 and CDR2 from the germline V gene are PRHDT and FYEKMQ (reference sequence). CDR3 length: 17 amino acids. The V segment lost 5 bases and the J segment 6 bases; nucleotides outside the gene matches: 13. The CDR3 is CASSLIAGGPDRDTQYF. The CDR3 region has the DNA TGTGCCAGCAGCCTAATAGCGGGGGGGCCCGACCGGGATACGCAGTATTTT. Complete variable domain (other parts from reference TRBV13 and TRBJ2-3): AAGVIQSPRHLIKEKRETATLKCYPIPRHDTVYWYQQGPGQDPQFLISFYEKMQSDKGSIPDRFSAQQFSDYHSELNMSSLELGDSALYFCASSLIAGGPDRDTQYFGPGTRLTVL.

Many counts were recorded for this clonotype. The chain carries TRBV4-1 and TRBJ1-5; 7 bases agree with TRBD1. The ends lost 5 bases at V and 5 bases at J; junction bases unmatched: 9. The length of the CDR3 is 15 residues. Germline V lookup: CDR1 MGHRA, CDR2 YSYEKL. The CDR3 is CASSIGGGRYQPQHF. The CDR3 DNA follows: TGCGCCAGCAGCATCGGAGGGGGCCGCTATCAGCCCCAGCATTTT.

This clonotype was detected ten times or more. CDR3 loop: CSARDRTDLLEAFF. The CDR3, as DNA: TGCAGTGCTAGAGATAGAACAGACCTCCTTGAAGCTTTCTTT. V gene TRBV20-1 combines with J gene TRBJ1-1, with no clear D. The germline V and J ends were trimmed by 0 bases and 7 bases, with 15 bases remaining between them. Germline CDR1 reads DFQATT; CDR2 reads SNEGSKA (reference sequence). The CDR3 has 14 amino acids.

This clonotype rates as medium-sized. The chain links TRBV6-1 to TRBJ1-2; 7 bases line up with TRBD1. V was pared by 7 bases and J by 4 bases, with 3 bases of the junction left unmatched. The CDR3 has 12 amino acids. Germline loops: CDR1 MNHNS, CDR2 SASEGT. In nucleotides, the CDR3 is TGTGCCAGCATCCGACAGGGCTATGGCTACACCTTC. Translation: CASIRQGYGYTF.

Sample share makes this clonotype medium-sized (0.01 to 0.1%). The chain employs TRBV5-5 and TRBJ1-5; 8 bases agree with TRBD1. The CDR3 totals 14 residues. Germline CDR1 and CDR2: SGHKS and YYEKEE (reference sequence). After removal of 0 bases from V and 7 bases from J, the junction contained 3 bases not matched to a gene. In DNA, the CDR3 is TGTGCCAGCAGCTTGGGACAGGGGTGGCAGCCCCAGCATTTT. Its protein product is CASSLGQGWQPQHF.

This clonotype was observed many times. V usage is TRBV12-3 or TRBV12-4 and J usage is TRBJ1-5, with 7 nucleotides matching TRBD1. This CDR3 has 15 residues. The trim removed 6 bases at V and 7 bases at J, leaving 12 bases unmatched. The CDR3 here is CASSNQGGARQPQHF. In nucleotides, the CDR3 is TGTGCCAGCAGCAATCAGGGGGGGGCGAGGCAGCCCCAGCATTTT.

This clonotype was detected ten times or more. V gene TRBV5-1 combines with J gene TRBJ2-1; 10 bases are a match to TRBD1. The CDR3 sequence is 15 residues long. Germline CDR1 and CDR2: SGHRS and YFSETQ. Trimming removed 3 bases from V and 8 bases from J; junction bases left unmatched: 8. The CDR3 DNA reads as TGCGCCAGCAGCTCGACAGGGGGCGCGAGATATGAGCAGTTCTTC. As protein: CASSSTGGARYEQFF.

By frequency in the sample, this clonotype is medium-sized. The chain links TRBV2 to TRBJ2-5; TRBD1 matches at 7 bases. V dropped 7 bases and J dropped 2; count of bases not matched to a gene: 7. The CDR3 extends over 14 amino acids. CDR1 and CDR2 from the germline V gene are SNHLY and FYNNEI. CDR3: CASTKARGQETQYF. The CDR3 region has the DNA TGTGCCAGCACAAAAGCCAGGGGGCAAGAGACCCAGTACTTC. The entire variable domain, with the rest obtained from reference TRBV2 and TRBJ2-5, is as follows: EPEVTQTPSHQVTQMGQEVILRCVPISNHLYFYWYRQILGQKVEFLVSFYNNEISEKSEIFDDQFSVERPDGSNFTLKIRSTKLEDSAMYFCASTKARGQETQYFGPGTRLLVL.

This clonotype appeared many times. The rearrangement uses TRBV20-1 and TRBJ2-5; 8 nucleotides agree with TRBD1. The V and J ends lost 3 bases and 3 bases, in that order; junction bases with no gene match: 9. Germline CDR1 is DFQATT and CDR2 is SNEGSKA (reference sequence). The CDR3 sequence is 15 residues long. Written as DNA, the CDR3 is TGCAGTGCTAGTAGGGTGTTACAGGGGGAAGAGACCCAGTACTTC. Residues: CSASRVLQGEETQYF.

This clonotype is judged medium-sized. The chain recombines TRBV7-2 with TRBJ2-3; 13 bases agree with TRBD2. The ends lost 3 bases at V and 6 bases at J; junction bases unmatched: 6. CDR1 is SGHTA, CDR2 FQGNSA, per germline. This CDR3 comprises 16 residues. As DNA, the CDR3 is TGTGCCAGCAGCTTTACTAGCGGGGGGGCGAGGGATACGCAGTATTTT. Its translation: CASSFTSGGARDTQYF.

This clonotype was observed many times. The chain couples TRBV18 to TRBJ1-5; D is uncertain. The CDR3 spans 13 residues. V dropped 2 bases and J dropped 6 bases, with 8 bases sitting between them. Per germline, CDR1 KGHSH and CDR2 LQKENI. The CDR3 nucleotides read TGTGCCAGCTCACCAGGGGAGGTTCAGCCCCAGCATTTT. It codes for CASSPGEVQPQHF.

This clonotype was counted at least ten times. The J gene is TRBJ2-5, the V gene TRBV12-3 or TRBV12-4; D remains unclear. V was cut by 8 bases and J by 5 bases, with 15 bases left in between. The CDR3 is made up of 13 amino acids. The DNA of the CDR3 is TGTGCCAGCGGCATGCCGGTTCGCGAGACCCAGTACTTC. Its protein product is CASGMPVRETQYF.